Listed here are 4 T cell receptor beta chains from one sample, sequenced in a study of graft-versus-host responses after intestinal transplantation. Repertoires were generated with immunoSEQ multiplex PCR, while TCRdb's copy carries only in-frame clones and drops some. The sample has 96,000 or so clones; 92% are singletons. What these receptors recognize is not known. Sequencing used unstimulated CD4+ T cells sorted from spleen or lymph node cells, obtained before intestinal transplant. These receptors all come from a human donor who received an intestinal transplant.

The CDR3 here is CASSFDSRIQTGTKETQYF. The CDR3, as DNA: TGTGCCAGCAGTTTCGATTCCCGAATACAGACAGGGACAAAAGAGACCCAGTACTTC. The genes are TRBV28 and TRBJ2-5; 7 nucleotides align to TRBD1. CDR1 is MDHEN, CDR2 SYDVKM, per germline. CDR3 length: 19 amino acids. V lost 3 bases to trimming and J lost 3 bases; unmatched junction nucleotides: 19.

The chain carries TRBV6-5 and TRBJ1-2; 10 nucleotides match TRBD1. This CDR3 comprises 14 residues. V shed 5 bases, J shed 8 bases, and the junction held 8 bases outside the gene matches. Looked up from germline, CDR1 is MNHEY and CDR2 is SVGAGI. The CDR3: CASSRGTGELGYTF. The CDR3, as DNA: TGTGCCAGCAGTAGAGGGACAGGGGAGCTCGGCTACACCTTC.

V usage is TRBV7-8 and J usage is TRBJ1-5, with 10 positions matching TRBD1. Germline CDR1 SGHVS, CDR2 FQNEAQ. The length of the CDR3 is 16 residues. Unmatched junction bases numbered 10, after V lost 5 bases and J lost 6 bases. This CDR3 reads CASSVSSRTGGQPQHF. CDR3 sequence (DNA): TGTGCCAGCAGCGTAAGCAGTCGGACAGGGGGTCAGCCCCAGCATTTT. Supplemented by reference TRBV7-8 and TRBJ1-5, the full variable domain reads GAGVSQSPRYKVAKRGQDVALRCDPISGHVSLFWYQQALGQGPEFLTYFQNEAQLDKSGLPSDRFFAERPEGSVSTLKIQRTQQEDSAVYLCASSVSSRTGGQPQHFGDGTRLSIL.

This chain links TRBV19 with TRBJ1-6, with TRBD1 as a possible D gene (5 bases). Trimming took off 5 bases at V and 3 bases at J, with 8 bases between the two ends. The germline CDR1 and CDR2 sequences are LNHDA and SQIVND (reference sequence). This CDR3 is built from 14 residues. The CDR3 coding sequence is TGTGCCAGTAGTGGAGACAGCTATAATTCACCCCTCCACTTT. Amino acid sequence: CASSGDSYNSPLHF.